This T cell receptor beta chain emerged from a study of read filtering for tumor transcriptome and immune sequencing. About the research overall: IR-seq gave about 3.5 to 10.27 million TCR reads per sample; RNA-seq gave about 80 to 1,300. General study results and limits: Single-read clonotypes: about 81.9% of IR-seq clonotypes (about 4% of reads), about 75% of RNA-seq clonotypes (roughly 45% of reads).

Germline-derived CDR1 and CDR2 are SGHRS and YFSETQ. The CDR3 is made up of 14 amino acids. Trimming at V came to 4 bases and at J to 6 bases, leaving 4 bases not matched to a gene. As for this clonotype: Its antigen is still unknown.

From roughly 0.4 ug of RNA, a library with molecular barcoded alpha/delta and beta/gamma adaptors was made. TCRdb re-called the reads through MiXCR, storing one row per CDR3 protein. The table includes around 50,000 distinct CDR3 sequences, over 9% detected once. The V and J genes are TRBV5-1 and TRBJ1-5; 10 positions agree with TRBD1. Sequencing used a population of CD138-negative cells sorted from bone marrow. The receptor comes from a donor aged 40 or older with multiple myeloma. In nucleotides, the CDR3 is TGCGCCAGCAGCCCTGGGACAGGGGTTCAGCCCCAGCATTTT. Encoded protein: CASSPGTGVQPQHF.